The clone carrying this T cell receptor (beta chain) was counted once. The primer mix had 60 Vbeta and 13 Jbeta primers. The data were produced by immunoSEQ multiplex PCR, yet TCRdb's version contains in-frame clones alone and is incomplete. Of about 160,000 clones in the sample, about four fifths were seen once. The sample comes from a study of cytomegalovirus exposure and HLA in healthy donors. Study at large: There were 350 to 450 genotyped donors. Of these, 81% fell in the genetic ancestry cluster associated with self-reported Caucasian donors.

Germline V gene data show CDR1 as LGHNA and CDR2 as YSLEER. This CDR3 region has 16 residues. V was pared by 2 bases and J by 8 bases, with 10 bases of the junction left unmatched. Nominally healthy donors were sampled, though unrecorded immune exposures were likely. The sample taken for sequencing was PBMCs. This clonotype originated in a woman in her forties or fifties in good health and CMV-seropositive. The chain links TRBV4-3 to TRBJ1-5; 9 bases agree with TRBD1. CDR3 DNA: TGCGCCAGCAGCCAAACGTTTACAGGGGGCGCGAAGCCCCAGCATTTT. Residues: CASSQTFTGGAKPQHF.